Given below is one T cell receptor beta chain in context. Its antigen is still unknown. Other DNA sequences in the sample encode the same CDR3. Repertoires were generated with immunoSEQ multiplex PCR, while TCRdb's copy carries only in-frame clones and drops some. The data show 55,000 to 65,000 clones, around 84% seen once. With 0 bases removed from V and 1 base from J, the gap between germline ends came to 4 bases. This CDR3 spans 13 amino acids. Germline V gives CDR1 KGHSH, CDR2 LQKENI. The sample is drawn from a study of OX40 agonist ivuxolimab in advanced cancers. Study results and caveats: Expanded clones were, on average, more numerous in CD8+ T cells than in CD4+.

Sequencing was performed on CD4+ or CD8+ T cells sorted from blood, taken in a trial of the OX40 agonist ivuxolimab. This sequence joins TRBV18 and TRBJ2-7; unclear D gene. The source of this sequence is an adult with an advanced solid tumor such as melanoma, head and neck, liver or kidney cancer. Written as DNA, the CDR3 is TGTGCCAGCTCACCACCGGGATCCTACGAGCAGTACTTC. This gives the protein CASSPPGSYEQYF.